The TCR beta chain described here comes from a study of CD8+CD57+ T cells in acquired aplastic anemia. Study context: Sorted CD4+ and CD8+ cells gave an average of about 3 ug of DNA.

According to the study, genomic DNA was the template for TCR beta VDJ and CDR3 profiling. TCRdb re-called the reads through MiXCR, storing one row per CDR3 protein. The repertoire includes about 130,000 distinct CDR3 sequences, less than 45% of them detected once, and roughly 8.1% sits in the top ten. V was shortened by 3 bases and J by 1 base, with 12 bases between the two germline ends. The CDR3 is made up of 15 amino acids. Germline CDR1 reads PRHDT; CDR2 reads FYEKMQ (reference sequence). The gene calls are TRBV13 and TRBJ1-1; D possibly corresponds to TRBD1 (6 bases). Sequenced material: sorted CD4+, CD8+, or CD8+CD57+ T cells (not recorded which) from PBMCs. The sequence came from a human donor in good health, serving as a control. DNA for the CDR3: TGTGCCAGCAGCTTTCTGAGGGGGGGGAACACTGAAGCTTTCTTT. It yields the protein CASSFLRGGNTEAFF.